This TCR beta chain derives from a study of blood T cell repertoires in COVID-19. Study members were between roughly 18 and 89 years old and lived in around 24 US regions. Trimming removed 3 bases from V and 0 bases from J; junction bases left unmatched: 5. The CDR3 runs to 15 residues. Germline CDR1 reads MNHEY; CDR2 reads SMNVEV (reference sequence). In the original analysis: Amplification from reference gene primers served as the basis for estimated nucleated cell counts. Generated by immunoSEQ multiplex PCR, the TCRdb table keeps only in-frame clones and is missing some. V and J calls and clone size are given by that table; D and trimming were obtained from the DNA. The sample has about 220,000 clones; around 85% are singletons.

Sequenced material: PBMCs or T cells enriched from blood (not recorded which). This TCR was sampled from a woman in her thirties or forties with acute COVID-19. The chain uses TRBV27 and TRBJ2-7; 7 bases map to TRBD1. Here the CDR3 DNA reads TGTGCCAGCAGTTTTACGGGACAGAGCTCCTACGAGCAGTACTTC. The encoded protein is CASSFTGQSSYEQYF.